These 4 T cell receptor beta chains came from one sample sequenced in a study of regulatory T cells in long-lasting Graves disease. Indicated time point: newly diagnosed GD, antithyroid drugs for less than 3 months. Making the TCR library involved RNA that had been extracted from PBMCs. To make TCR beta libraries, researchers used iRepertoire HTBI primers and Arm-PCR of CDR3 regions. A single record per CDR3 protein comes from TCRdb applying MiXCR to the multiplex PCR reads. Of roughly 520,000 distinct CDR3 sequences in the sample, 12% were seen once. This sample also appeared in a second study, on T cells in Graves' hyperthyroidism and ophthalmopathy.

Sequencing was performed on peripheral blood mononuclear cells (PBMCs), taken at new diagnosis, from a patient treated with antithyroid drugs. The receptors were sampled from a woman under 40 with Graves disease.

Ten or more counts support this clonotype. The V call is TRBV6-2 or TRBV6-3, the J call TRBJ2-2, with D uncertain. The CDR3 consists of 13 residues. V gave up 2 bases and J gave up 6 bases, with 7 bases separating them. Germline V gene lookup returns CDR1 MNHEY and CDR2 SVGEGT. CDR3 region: CASSYPKAGELFF. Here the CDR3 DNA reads TGTGCCAGCAGTTACCCTAAAGCCGGGGAGCTGTTTTTT.

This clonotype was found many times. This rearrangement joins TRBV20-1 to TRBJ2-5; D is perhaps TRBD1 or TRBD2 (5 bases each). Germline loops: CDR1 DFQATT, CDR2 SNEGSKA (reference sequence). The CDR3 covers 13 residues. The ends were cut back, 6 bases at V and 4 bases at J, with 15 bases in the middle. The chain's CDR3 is CSAIRDPGETQYF. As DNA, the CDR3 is TGCAGTGCAATTAGGGACCCAGGAGAGACCCAGTACTTC.

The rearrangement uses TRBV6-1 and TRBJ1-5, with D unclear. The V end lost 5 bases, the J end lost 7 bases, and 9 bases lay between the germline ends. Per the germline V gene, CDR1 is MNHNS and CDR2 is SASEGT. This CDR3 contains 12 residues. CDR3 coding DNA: TGTGCCAGCAGTAGCCTTAGGCAGCCCCAGCATTTT. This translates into CASSSLRQPQHF.

The CDR3 region has the DNA TGCAGTGCTAGAGACGCAGACAGGGCTAATGAAAAACTGTTTTTT. It translates to CSARDADRANEKLFF. V is TRBV20-1 and J is TRBJ1-4; 7 nucleotides agree with TRBD1. CDR3 size: 15 residues. The germline gives CDR1 DFQATT, CDR2 SNEGSKA (reference sequence). V lost 0 bases and J lost 3; bases outside the gene matches: 4.